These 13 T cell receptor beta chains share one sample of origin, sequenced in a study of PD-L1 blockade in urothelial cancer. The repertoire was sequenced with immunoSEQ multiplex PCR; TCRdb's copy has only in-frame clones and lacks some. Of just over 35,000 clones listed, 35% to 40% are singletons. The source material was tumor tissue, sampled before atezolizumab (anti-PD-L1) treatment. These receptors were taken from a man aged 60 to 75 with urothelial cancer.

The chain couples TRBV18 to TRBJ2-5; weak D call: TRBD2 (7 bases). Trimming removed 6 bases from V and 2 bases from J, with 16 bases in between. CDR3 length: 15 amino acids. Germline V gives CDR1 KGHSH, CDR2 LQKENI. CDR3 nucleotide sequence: TGTGCCAGCTCGGCCGGGGGGCGATATCAAGAGACCCAGTACTTC. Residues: CASSAGGRYQETQYF.

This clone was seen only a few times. In nucleotides, the CDR3 is TGTGCCATCAGTGAGAGGACGGGGGAGACCAATGAGCAGTTCTTC. It encodes CAISERTGETNEQFF. The rearrangement joins TRBV10-3 to TRBJ2-1; maybe TRBD2 (6 bases). The CDR3 loop spans 15 amino acids. Between the trimmed V and J ends, which lost 2 bases and 6 bases, there was a span of 14 bases. CDR1 and CDR2 from the germline V gene are ENHRY and SYGVKD.

The CDR3 loop is CASSPRVGGEKLFF. Here the CDR3 DNA reads TGCGCCAGCAGCCCTCGGGTCGGTGGTGAAAAACTGTTTTTT. V usage is TRBV23-1 and J usage is TRBJ1-4; D gene unclear. TRBV23-1 is treated as an ORF (open reading frame) with a function not yet certain. Between the trimmed V and J ends, which lost 6 bases and 7 bases, there was a span of 15 bases. This CDR3 is built from 14 residues.

The CDR3 DNA reads as TGTGCCAGCAGTTATGGGACAGGGGGCCAGCCCCAGCATTTT. Translating it yields CASSYGTGGQPQHF. The chain has TRBV6-8 and TRBJ1-5; 12 bases align to TRBD1. CDR3 length: 14 amino acids. V was pared by 3 bases and J by 7 bases, with 1 base of the junction left unmatched. Germline V gene lookup returns CDR1 MNHGY and CDR2 SAAAGT.

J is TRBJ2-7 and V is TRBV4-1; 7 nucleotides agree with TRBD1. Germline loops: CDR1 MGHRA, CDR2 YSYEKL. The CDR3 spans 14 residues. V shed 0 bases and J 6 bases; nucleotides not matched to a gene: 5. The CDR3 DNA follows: TGCGCCAGCAGCCAAGAAGACAGGGAAGGCGAGCAGTACTTC. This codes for CASSQEDREGEQYF.

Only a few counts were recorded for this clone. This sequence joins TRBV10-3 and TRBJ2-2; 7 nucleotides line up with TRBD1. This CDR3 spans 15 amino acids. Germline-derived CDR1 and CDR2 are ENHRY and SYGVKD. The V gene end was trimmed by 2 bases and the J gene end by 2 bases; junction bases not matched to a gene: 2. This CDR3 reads CAISETGVNTGELFF. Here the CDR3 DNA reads TGTGCCATCAGTGAGACAGGGGTTAACACCGGGGAGCTGTTTTTT.

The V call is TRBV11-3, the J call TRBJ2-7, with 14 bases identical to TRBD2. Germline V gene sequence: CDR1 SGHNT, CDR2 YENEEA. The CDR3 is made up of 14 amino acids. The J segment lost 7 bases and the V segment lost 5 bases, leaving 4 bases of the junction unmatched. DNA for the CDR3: TGTGCCAGCAGCCAGGGACTAGCGGGAGAGGAGCAGTACTTC. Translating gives CASSQGLAGEEQYF. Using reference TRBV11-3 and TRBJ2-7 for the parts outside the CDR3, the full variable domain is EAGVVQSPRYKIIEKKQPVAFWCNPISGHNTLYWYLQNLGQGPELLIRYENEEAVDDSQLPKDRFSAERLKGVDSTLKIQPAELGDSAVYLCASSQGLAGEEQYFGPGTRLTVT.

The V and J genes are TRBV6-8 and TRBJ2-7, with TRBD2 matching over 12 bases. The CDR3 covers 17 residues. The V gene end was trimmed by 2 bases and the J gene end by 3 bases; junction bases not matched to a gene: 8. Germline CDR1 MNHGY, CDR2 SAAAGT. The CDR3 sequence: CASSYPGLAGPYYEQYF. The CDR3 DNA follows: TGTGCCAGCAGTTACCCAGGACTAGCGGGACCGTACTACGAGCAGTACTTC.

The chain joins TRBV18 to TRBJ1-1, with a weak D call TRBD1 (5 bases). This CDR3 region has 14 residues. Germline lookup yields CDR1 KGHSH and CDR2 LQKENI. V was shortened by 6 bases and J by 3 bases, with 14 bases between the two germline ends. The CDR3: CASSLAGTHTEAFF. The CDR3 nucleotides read TGTGCCAGCTCTCTCGCAGGGACTCACACTGAAGCTTTCTTT.

DNA of the CDR3: TGTGCCAGTAGCGCCCAGGGGGATGTGAGAGATACGCAGTATTTT. Encoded protein: CASSAQGDVRDTQYF. V usage is TRBV19 and J usage is TRBJ2-3; 7 positions agree with TRBD1. V dropped 6 bases and J dropped 5; count of bases not matched to a gene: 11. This CDR3 region has 15 residues. Per the germline V gene, CDR1 is LNHDA and CDR2 is SQIVND (reference sequence).

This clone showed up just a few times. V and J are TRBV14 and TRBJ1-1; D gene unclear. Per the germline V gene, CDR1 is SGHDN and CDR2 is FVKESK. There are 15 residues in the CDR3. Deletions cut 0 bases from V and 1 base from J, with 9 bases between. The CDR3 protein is CASSQDGRQNTEAFF. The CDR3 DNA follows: TGTGCCAGCAGCCAAGATGGGAGACAGAACACTGAAGCTTTCTTT.

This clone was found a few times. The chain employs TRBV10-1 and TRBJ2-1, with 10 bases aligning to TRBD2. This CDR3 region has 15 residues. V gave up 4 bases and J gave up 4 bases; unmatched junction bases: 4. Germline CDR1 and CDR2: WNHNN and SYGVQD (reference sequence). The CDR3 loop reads CASSAGLARYNEQFF. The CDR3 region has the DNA TGCGCCAGCAGTGCGGGACTAGCGAGGTACAATGAGCAGTTCTTC.

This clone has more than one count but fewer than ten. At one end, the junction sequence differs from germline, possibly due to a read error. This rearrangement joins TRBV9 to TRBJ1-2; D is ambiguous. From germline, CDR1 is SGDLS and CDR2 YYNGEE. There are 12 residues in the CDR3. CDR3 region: CASSVVSYGYTF. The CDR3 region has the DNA TGTGCCAGCAGCGTAGTGAGCTATGGCTACACTTTC.